These 29 T cell receptor beta chains came from one sample sequenced in a study of T cells in localized non-small cell lung cancer. Assay: immunoSEQ multiplex PCR; the TCRdb copy retains only in-frame clones and omits some. The sample contains fewer than 2,500 clones, 21% of which appear only once. Sequenced material: lung tumor tissue, taken before any cancer treatment. The receptors were gathered from a man between 40 and 70 years old with stage I lung adenocarcinoma.

The chain couples TRBV6-8 to TRBJ2-1; D uncertain. The germline V gene has CDR1 MNHGY and CDR2 SAAAGT. CDR3 length: 12 amino acids. V dropped 2 bases and J dropped 11 bases, with 10 bases sitting between them. The CDR3 spells CASSYNPLQQFF. The CDR3, as DNA: TGTGCCAGCAGTTACAATCCGCTACAGCAGTTCTTC.

The chain employs TRBV25-1 and TRBJ2-5, with D perhaps TRBD1 (5 bases). V lost 8 bases and J lost 5, with 18 bases in between. The CDR3 contains 14 residues. The germline V gene has CDR1 MGHDK and CDR2 SYGVNS. CDR3 DNA sequence: TGTGCCAGCCCCCCAACCAGGGTCGGGGAGACCCAGTACTTC. It translates to CASPPTRVGETQYF.

This clone turned up a few times. The chain joins TRBV6-8 to TRBJ1-2; possible D gene TRBD1, 5 bases. Germline-derived CDR1 and CDR2 are MNHGY and SAAAGT. V was shortened by 6 bases and J by 0 bases, with 14 bases between the two germline ends. The CDR3 length is 15 residues. The CDR3 DNA reads TGTGCCAGCAGACTCGACAGAGCTTCTAACTATGGCTACACCTTC. This sequence encodes CASRLDRASNYGYTF.

This rearrangement joins TRBV29-1 to TRBJ1-4; 7 bases map to TRBD1. V shed 4 bases, J shed 7 bases, and the junction held 15 bases outside the gene matches. Germline V gene sequence: CDR1 SQVTM, CDR2 ANQGSEA. The CDR3 is 16 amino acids. The CDR3 loop reads CSVVGGPGQPGEKLFF. The CDR3 DNA reads as TGCAGCGTTGTTGGTGGGCCGGGACAGCCGGGTGAAAAACTGTTTTTT.

The V gene is TRBV28, the J gene TRBJ2-7; maybe TRBD1 (6 bases). Germline-derived CDR1 and CDR2 are MDHEN and SYDVKM. Trimming took 7 bases from V and 5 from J, leaving 21 bases between them. The CDR3 spans 15 residues. CDR3 in DNA: TGTGCCAGCACTGACGCGGGCCAGGGGAACCACGAGCAGTACTTC. Translated: CASTDAGQGNHEQYF.

This clone showed up just once. The chain couples TRBV10-2 to TRBJ2-7; 9 bases fit TRBD1. This CDR3 spans 17 amino acids. The ends lost 5 bases at V and 1 base at J; junction bases unmatched: 12. CDR1 and CDR2 (germline): WSHSY, SAAADI. CDR3 DNA sequence: TGCGCCAGCAGTAACCCCTCGTTAGGGACAGGGTCCTACGAGCAGTACTTC. Translated: CASSNPSLGTGSYEQYF.

V usage is TRBV12-2 and J usage is TRBJ2-2; the table's TRBD2 call for D was not verified on the DNA. TRBV12-2 has pseudogene status. This CDR3 has 15 residues. Here the CDR3 DNA reads TGTGCCAGTAATCCGGGACTAGCGGGATCCGGGGAGCTGTTTTTT. It specifies CASNPGLAGSGELFF.

This chain connects TRBV11-3 to TRBJ2-3; D perhaps matches TRBD2 (6 bases). The CDR3 has 14 amino acids. Per germline, CDR1 SGHNT and CDR2 YENEEA. Trimming removed 5 bases at V and 2 bases at J, with 11 bases between. As DNA, the CDR3 is TGTGCCAGCAGCCCCCGGGACTTCACAGATACGCAGTATTTT. This codes for CASSPRDFTDTQYF.

The chain employs TRBV11-3 and TRBJ2-5, with D maybe TRBD1 (6 bases). Germline values: CDR1 SGHNT, CDR2 YENEEA. V lost 3 bases, J lost 4 bases, and 15 bases lay in between. The CDR3 is 15 amino acids. The chain's CDR3 is CASSFQGRGGETQYF. CDR3 DNA sequence: TGTGCCAGCAGCTTTCAGGGGAGAGGGGGAGAGACCCAGTACTTC.

This clone has just a few counts. The rearrangement links TRBV6-8 to TRBJ2-5; TRBD2 matches at 9 bases. After removal of 2 bases from V and 5 bases from J, the junction contained 3 bases not matched to a gene. This CDR3 region has 14 residues. Germline CDR1 MNHGY, CDR2 SAAAGT. For the CDR3, the DNA is TGTGCCAGCAGTTACGGCGGGGGGGCGGAGACCCAGTACTTC. It yields the protein CASSYGGGAETQYF.

CDR3 bases: TGTGCCAGCAGTTACTCGCGGGGGGCCGTGGGGTTCTTC. As protein: CASSYSRGAVGFF. The chain recombines TRBV6-8 with TRBJ2-1; TRBD2 agrees at 8 bases. Germline V gives CDR1 MNHGY, CDR2 SAAAGT. The CDR3 length is 13 residues. Trimming cost V 0 bases and J 15 bases; bases outside gene matches: 7.

The chain uses TRBV6-8 and TRBJ2-1, with 9 bases aligning to TRBD2. The CDR3 extends over 14 amino acids. V lost 2 bases to trimming and J lost 9 bases; unmatched junction nucleotides: 5. Looked up from germline, CDR1 is MNHGY and CDR2 is SAAAGT. The CDR3 loop is CASSYAGGRVEQFF. The CDR3 DNA sequence: TGTGCCAGCAGTTACGCGGGAGGGAGGGTTGAGCAGTTCTTC.

This clone was detected a few times. V usage is TRBV11-3 and J usage is TRBJ1-4; D is perhaps TRBD1 (5 bases). V gave up 5 bases and J gave up 4 bases, with 11 bases separating them. This CDR3 is 14 amino acids long. Germline V gene data show CDR1 as SGHNT and CDR2 as YENEEA. DNA of the CDR3: TGTGCCAGCAGCCCCAGGGAATTTAATGAAAAACTGTTTTTT. It translates to CASSPREFNEKLFF. Full variable domain (missing parts from reference TRBV11-3 and TRBJ1-4): EAGVVQSPRYKIIEKKQPVAFWCNPISGHNTLYWYLQNLGQGPELLIRYENEEAVDDSQLPKDRFSAERLKGVDSTLKIQPAELGDSAVYLCASSPREFNEKLFFGSGTQLSVL.

The chain recombines TRBV6-8 with TRBJ2-3, with D hard to call. The CDR3 consists of 14 residues. The ends were cut back, 7 bases at V and 2 bases at J, with 13 bases in the middle. The germline V gene encodes CDR1 MNHGY and CDR2 SAAAGT. CDR3 amino acids: CASTKGYYTDTQYF. The CDR3 nucleotides are TGTGCCAGCACAAAAGGGTACTACACAGATACGCAGTATTTT.

The genes are TRBV2 and TRBJ2-7; D unresolved. Trimming pared 6 bases from V and 1 base from J, leaving 10 bases between. This CDR3 is 13 amino acids long. The germline V gene encodes CDR1 SNHLY and CDR2 FYNNEI. CDR3 in amino acids: CASSPQQSYEQYF. CDR3 nucleotide sequence: TGTGCCAGCAGCCCTCAGCAGTCCTACGAGCAGTACTTC.

In its sample, this clone was seen a few times. V and J are TRBV6-7 and TRBJ2-1; D is perhaps TRBD1 (6 bases). TRBV6-7 is an open reading frame, and its role is uncertain. The CDR3 covers 13 residues. With 5 bases removed from V and 14 bases from J, the gap between germline ends came to 19 bases. The CDR3 loop is CASSEGAGTSEFF. CDR3 coding DNA: TGTGCCAGCAGTGAAGGCGCCGGGACAAGCGAGTTCTTC.

This clone occurred a few times. This rearrangement joins TRBV5-1 to TRBJ2-7, with 7 nucleotides matching TRBD1. V lost 4 bases to trimming and J lost 2 bases; unmatched junction nucleotides: 6. The germline CDR1 and CDR2 sequences are SGHRS and YFSETQ. CDR3 size: 14 residues. The CDR3 DNA reads TGCGCCAGCAGCCCCACCGGACAGGCCTACGAGCAGTACTTC. It specifies CASSPTGQAYEQYF.

V is TRBV6-8 and J is TRBJ1-4; D is unresolved. Trimming stripped 4 bases from V and 6 bases from J, with 6 bases between. CDR3 size: 12 residues. The germline CDR1 and CDR2 sequences are MNHGY and SAAAGT. The CDR3 DNA reads as TGTGCCAGCAGTTCCGCTTATGAAAAACTGTTTTTT. Amino acids: CASSSAYEKLFF.

This clone occurred a few times. The chain employs TRBV28 and TRBJ2-3, with no clear D. This CDR3 spans 14 amino acids. Germline values: CDR1 MDHEN, CDR2 SYDVKM. Trimming pared 6 bases from V and 0 bases from J, leaving 10 bases between. CDR3 sequence (DNA): TGTGCCAGCAGAGCCCACACAAGCACAGATACGCAGTATTTT. Translating it yields CASRAHTSTDTQYF. The full variable domain, completed using reference TRBV28 and TRBJ2-3, is DVKVTQSSRYLVKRTGEKVFLECVQDMDHENMFWYRQDPGLGLRLIYFSYDVKMKEKGDIPEGYSVSREKKERFSLILESASTNQTSMYLCASRAHTSTDTQYFGPGTRLTVL.

The chain carries TRBV6-8 and TRBJ2-7, with 7 nucleotides matching TRBD1. J lost 6 bases, V lost 5 bases, and 7 bases had no gene match. Germline V lookup: CDR1 MNHGY, CDR2 SAAAGT. The CDR3 contains 13 residues. This CDR3 reads CASSPGQETEQYF. The CDR3 DNA follows: TGTGCCAGCAGTCCCGGACAGGAGACCGAGCAGTACTTC.

In this sample, this clone turned up a few times. The chain carries TRBV28 and TRBJ2-5; 7 bases fit TRBD1. The CDR3 contains 14 residues. Germline V gene sequence: CDR1 MDHEN, CDR2 SYDVKM. V was pared by 6 bases and J by 4 bases, with 8 bases of the junction left unmatched. In DNA, the CDR3 is TGTGCCAGCAGCTCGGGACAGCTATCAGAGACCCAGTACTTC. Protein sequence: CASSSGQLSETQYF.

The CDR3 reads CSTETGTVWGYTF. The DNA of the CDR3 is TGTTCCACCGAAACAGGGACAGTGTGGGGCTACACCTTC. This sequence joins TRBV6-8 and TRBJ1-2; 7 positions agree with TRBD1. The CDR3 has 13 residues. The germline CDR1 and CDR2 sequences are MNHGY and SAAAGT.

The genes are TRBV10-3 and TRBJ1-5, with D possibly TRBD1 on 5 matching bases. Trimming took 0 bases from V and 6 from J, leaving 12 bases between them. The germline V gene encodes CDR1 ENHRY and CDR2 SYGVKD. The CDR3 is 15 amino acids. CDR3 protein: CAISESAGDGQPQHF. In DNA, the CDR3 is TGTGCCATCAGTGAGTCTGCGGGGGACGGTCAGCCCCAGCATTTT.

The chain has TRBV18 and TRBJ2-7; possible D gene TRBD1, 5 bases. CDR3 size: 13 residues. The germline CDR1 and CDR2 sequences are KGHSH and LQKENI. V gave up 2 bases and J gave up 5 bases, with 10 bases separating them. The CDR3 protein is CASSPGVGDEQYF. The CDR3 region has the DNA TGTGCCAGCTCACCAGGAGTAGGGGACGAGCAGTACTTC.

The rearrangement joins TRBV5-1 to TRBJ1-5; no clear D. Germline V CDR1 and CDR2: SGHRS, YFSETQ. CDR3 size: 15 residues. The germline V and J ends were trimmed by 0 bases and 7 bases, with 14 bases remaining between them. CDR3 protein: CASSLDGEGGQPQHF. For the CDR3, the DNA is TGCGCCAGCAGCTTGGATGGGGAGGGTGGACAGCCCCAGCATTTT.

In this sample, this clone turned up a few times. This rearrangement joins TRBV10-3 to TRBJ2-4; 7 bases align to TRBD2. Germline V gives CDR1 ENHRY, CDR2 SYGVKD. V dropped 10 bases and J dropped 6; count of bases not matched to a gene: 9. This CDR3 spans 13 amino acids. The CDR3 coding sequence is TGTGCCACTGGGAGGGCGGCTGGAAACATTCAGTACTTC. It yields the protein CATGRAAGNIQYF.

CDR3 DNA: TGTGCCACCAGTTCCGGACGGGACCCTTGGGAAGCTTTCTTT. It is translated as CATSSGRDPWEAFF. The V call is TRBV15, the J call TRBJ1-1, with D maybe TRBD1 (5 bases). The V end lost 6 bases, the J end lost 8 bases, and 19 bases lay between the germline ends. Germline CDR1 LNHNV, CDR2 YYDKDF (reference sequence). This CDR3 is built from 14 residues.

The V gene is TRBV28, the J gene TRBJ2-3; 9 nucleotides align to TRBD1. Germline V CDR1 and CDR2: MDHEN, SYDVKM. The CDR3 is 15 amino acids. With V trimmed by 8 bases and J by 2 bases, 8 bases remained unmatched. CDR3 bases: TGTGCCAGCCGACCCGGGACAGGGCTCACAGATACGCAGTATTTT. It specifies CASRPGTGLTDTQYF. Looking up the rest from reference TRBV28 and TRBJ2-3 gives the full variable domain: DVKVTQSSRYLVKRTGEKVFLECVQDMDHENMFWYRQDPGLGLRLIYFSYDVKMKEKGDIPEGYSVSREKKERFSLILESASTNQTSMYLCASRPGTGLTDTQYFGPGTRLTVL.

V gene TRBV5-1 combines with J gene TRBJ2-3, with TRBD2 matching 10 bases. CDR1 and CDR2 from the germline V gene are SGHRS and YFSETQ. The CDR3 loop spans 17 amino acids. The ends lost 0 bases at V and 2 bases at J; junction bases unmatched: 6. The CDR3 region has the DNA TGCGCCAGCAGCTTGGTTACTAGCGGGGATTTCACAGATACGCAGTATTTT. Encoded protein: CASSLVTSGDFTDTQYF.